There are many counts of the clone carrying this TCR beta chain. Antigen: not known. This CDR3 comprises 15 residues. Germline V gene data show CDR1 as LGHDT and CDR2 as YNNKEL (reference sequence). V lost 1 base and J 1 base, leaving 10 bases between the germline ends. RNA transcripts served as the template for amplifying TCR beta CDR3 regions. First-round RT-PCR targeting the TCR CDR3 was performed with the HTBI primer set. MiXCR was run by TCRdb on the multiplex PCR reads, yielding one entry per CDR3 protein. Found here are under 450,000 distinct CDR3 sequences, about 13% of them singletons; the top ten hold around 21%. Pregnant or lactating patients were excluded, as were those with uncontrolled infection or other autoimmune disease. Diagnoses were made from clinical symptoms, serum measures (thyroxine and TRAb), thyroid ultrasound and orbital computed tomography. Fresh peripheral blood, about 9.6 ml, yielded the PBMCs.

This specimen belongs to a study of T cells in Graves' hyperthyroidism and ophthalmopathy. Study-wide results and caveats: Most clonotypes expanded in thyroid above 0.001 were likewise present in blood.

The chain links TRBV3-1 to TRBJ1-1; no reliable D call. The sample comprised blood. The origin of this receptor is a man aged 30 to 45 with Graves' hyperthyroidism that later progressed to Graves' ophthalmopathy. The CDR3 sequence is CASSQGQEGNTEAFF. The CDR3 region has the DNA TGTGCCAGCAGCCAAGGCCAGGAGGGGAACACTGAAGCTTTCTTT. The whole variable domain, remainder taken from reference TRBV3-1 and TRBJ1-1, is DTAVSQTPKYLVTQMGNDKSIKCEQNLGHDTMYWYKQDSKKFLKIMFSYNNKELIINETVPNRFSPKSPDKAHLNLHINSLELGDSAVYFCASSQGQEGNTEAFFGQGTRLTVV.